This T cell receptor beta chain is from a study of T-cell memory formation after mild COVID-19. About the research overall: The study found TCR clusters largely donor specific.

TCRdb reprocessed the 5' RACE reads via MiXCR and lists one record per CDR3 protein. The repertoire holds around 180,000 distinct CDR3 sequences, under 20% seen once, with about 2.1% in the top ten. Germline CDR1 MGHRA, CDR2 YSYEKL. Unmatched junction bases numbered 5, after V lost 3 bases and J lost 6 bases. CDR3 length equals 14 residues. Notes on the study in general: Shrinking CD4+ clones resided mostly in CM and EM, and CD8+ ones in EMRA.

In this sample, this clonotype turned up a few times. Its target is unknown. This clonotype was obtained from an adult woman who had mild COVID-19 (a few samples of this study predate the infection). Cell type and time point are not known. This sequence joins TRBV4-1 and TRBJ1-5, with 7 nucleotides matching TRBD1. Sequenced: PBMCs or a T cell subset sorted from them (not recorded which). CDR3 in amino acids: CASSHRQGGQPQHF. The CDR3 region has the DNA TGCGCCAGCAGCCACAGACAGGGCGGTCAGCCCCAGCATTTT.